A selection of T cell receptor beta chains follows, all from one sample in a study of STAT5B mutations in CD4+ large granular lymphocyte leukemia. Sequenced by immunoSEQ multiplex PCR; TCRdb stores in-frame clones only, minus some. This table holds 20,000 or so clones, less than 85% found once. Input material: CD4+ T cells from blood buffy coats. These receptors originate from a human donor in good health. CDR3s include the opening cysteine and the closing phenylalanine or tryptophan. Fields, in order: CDR3 length, J gene, V gene, CDR3 protein.

length: 16; J: TRBJ1-1; V: TRBV6-1; CDR3: CASSEALGTGGTEAFF
length: 13; J: TRBJ2-7; V: TRBV7-2; CDR3: CASSLVVPSGQYF
length: 16; J: TRBJ2-5; V: TRBV9; CDR3: CASSPFGGLYQETQYF
length: 12; J: TRBJ1-2; V: TRBV6-5; CDR3: CASTSTGGGYTF
length: 14; J: TRBJ1-2; V: TRBV6-4; CDR3: CASSRTGGPHGYTF
length: 16; J: TRBJ1-2; V: TRBV14; CDR3: CASSGDRGQPKPGYTF
length: 14; J: TRBJ1-1; V: TRBV2; CDR3: CASIIGQSNTEAFF
length: 13; J: TRBJ1-1; V: TRBV29-1; CDR3: CSVQGALGTEAFF
length: 12; J: TRBJ2-5; V: TRBV15; CDR3: CATSTRTLTQYF
length: 15; J: TRBJ1-1; V: TRBV2; CDR3: CASRRGQGAHTEAFF
length: 15; J: TRBJ1-5; V: TRBV7-2; CDR3: CASSSGGLGNQPQHF
length: 15; J: TRBJ1-1; V: TRBV25-1; CDR3: CASSAPRGLHSEAFF
length: 14; J: TRBJ2-7; V: TRBV30; CDR3: CACNRDGSFYEQYF
length: 11; J: TRBJ1-1; V: TRBV30; CDR3: CAWSPTREAFF
length: 15; J: TRBJ2-1; V: TRBV15; CDR3: CATSREGGAPWEQFF
length: 14; J: TRBJ2-3; V: TRBV29-1; CDR3: CSVSPGPLTDTQYF
length: 18; J: TRBJ2-3; V: TRBV5-4; CDR3: CASSPSRGSGMGTDTQYF
length: 14; J: TRBJ2-2; V: TRBV30; CDR3: CAWSRDRGTGELFF
length: 14; J: TRBJ1-4; V: TRBV5-5; CDR3: CASSFRSTNEKLFF